The next 23 T cell receptor beta chains were all read from a single sample in a study of T cell responses to AZD1222 COVID-19 vaccine. The protocol was immunoSEQ multiplex PCR, while the TCRdb copy is restricted to in-frame clones and leaves out a portion. Here the sample spans around 140,000 clones, approximately 91% being singletons. Sample: peripheral blood, taken 28 days after the second dose of the MenACWY control vaccine. These receptors were collected from an adult who received the MenACWY meningococcal vaccine as a control.

The V and J genes are TRBV4-1 and TRBJ1-1; D not certain. The CDR3 contains 14 residues. Germline V lookup: CDR1 MGHRA, CDR2 YSYEKL. V gave up 8 bases and J gave up 3 bases, with 16 bases separating them. The CDR3: CASQPGERYTEAFF. In DNA, the CDR3 is TGCGCCAGCCAACCGGGAGAGAGGTACACTGAAGCTTTCTTT.

This chain uses TRBV4-1 with TRBJ2-7, with D perhaps TRBD1 (6 bases). V dropped 2 bases and J dropped 2 bases, with 16 bases sitting between them. The germline CDR1 and CDR2 sequences are MGHRA and YSYEKL. The CDR3 is made up of 16 amino acids. The CDR3 loop reads CASSQLQGQGAYEQYF. CDR3 coding DNA: TGCGCCAGCAGCCAACTACAGGGTCAGGGAGCCTACGAGCAGTACTTC.

This chain uses TRBV11-3 with TRBJ2-1; the D call may be TRBD1 or TRBD2 (5 bases each). Germline loops: CDR1 SGHNT, CDR2 YENEEA. This CDR3 region has 13 residues. Between the trimmed V and J ends, which lost 5 bases and 10 bases, there was a span of 15 bases. DNA of the CDR3: TGTGCCAGCAGCAAAAGCCAGTGGGGGGAGCAGTTCTTC. This gives the protein CASSKSQWGEQFF.

J is TRBJ2-7 and V is TRBV13; D might be TRBD1 or TRBD2, each matching 5 bases. The germline V gene encodes CDR1 PRHDT and CDR2 FYEKMQ (reference sequence). The V and J ends lost 3 bases and 0 bases respectively, with 9 bases between them. This CDR3 is 14 amino acids long. The CDR3, as DNA: TGTGCCAGCAGCTTGTGGGGGAGCTCCTACGAGCAGTACTTC. This sequence encodes CASSLWGSSYEQYF.

This clone was seen only a few times. This chain joins TRBV4-2 and TRBJ2-5; the D gene is possibly TRBD2 (5 bases). The germline V and J ends were trimmed by 1 base and 0 bases, with 9 bases remaining between them. This CDR3 contains 15 residues. Germline lookup yields CDR1 LGHNA and CDR2 YNFKEQ. The CDR3 DNA reads as TGTGCCAGCAGCCAAGGCCAAGCGGACCAAGAGACCCAGTACTTC. Protein sequence: CASSQGQADQETQYF.

The V gene is TRBV18, the J gene TRBJ1-2; D unclear. Germline CDR1 is KGHSH and CDR2 is LQKENI. This CDR3 is built from 15 residues. V shed 6 bases and J shed 4 bases, with 18 bases lying between them. Here the CDR3 reads CASSLSQSSPYGYTF. For the CDR3, the DNA is TGTGCCAGCTCGCTATCCCAGAGTTCTCCCTATGGCTACACCTTC. The whole variable domain, filled in from reference TRBV18 and TRBJ1-2, reads NAGVMQNPRHLVRRRGQEARLRCSPMKGHSHVYWYRQLPEEGLKFMVYLQKENIIDESGMPKERFSAEFPKEGPSILRIQQVVRGDSAAYFCASSLSQSSPYGYTFGSGTRLTVV.

The chain is built from TRBV11-2 and TRBJ2-1, with D possibly TRBD1 on 5 matching bases. V was cut by 1 base and J by 7 bases, with 14 bases left in between. Germline values: CDR1 SGHAT, CDR2 FQNNGV. This CDR3 spans 15 amino acids. The CDR3 bases are TGTGCCAGCAGCTTAGGGGCAGGGAACGCGAATGAGCAGTTCTTC. Its protein product is CASSLGAGNANEQFF.

This chain joins TRBV30 and TRBJ2-7; no clear D. Trimming removed 5 bases at V and 6 bases at J, with 20 bases between. The CDR3 contains 14 residues. Germline V gene data show CDR1 as GTSNPN and CDR2 as SVGIG (reference sequence). CDR3 DNA: TGTGCCTGGGGTTCCCTCTACCGAGCCTCCGAGCAGTACTTC. Its translation is CAWGSLYRASEQYF.

The J gene is TRBJ2-5, the V gene TRBV19; D is possibly TRBD1 (6 bases). Between the trimmed V and J ends, which lost 8 bases and 1 base, there was a span of 8 bases. The CDR3 has 12 amino acids. CDR1 is LNHDA and CDR2 is SQIVND in the germline V gene (reference sequence). Here the CDR3 reads CASGTPQETQYF. For the CDR3, the DNA is TGTGCCAGTGGGACACCCCAAGAGACCCAGTACTTC.

V and J are TRBV14 and TRBJ2-1; no firm D call. Germline V gene lookup returns CDR1 SGHDN and CDR2 FVKESK. Trimming took off 0 bases at V and 2 bases at J, with 11 bases between the two ends. This CDR3 spans 16 amino acids. The CDR3 reads CASSQDYGRTYNEQFF. Here the CDR3 DNA reads TGTGCCAGCAGCCAAGATTACGGACGGACCTACAATGAGCAGTTCTTC.

This clone has a single count. V is TRBV10-3 and J is TRBJ1-5; the D gene is possibly TRBD1 (5 bases). This CDR3 region has 15 residues. Deletions cut 8 bases from V and 2 bases from J, with 16 bases between. Germline V gene lookup returns CDR1 ENHRY and CDR2 SYGVKD. The CDR3 reads CAIGTGGVGNQPQHF. The CDR3 DNA follows: TGTGCCATCGGGACCGGTGGTGTTGGCAATCAGCCCCAGCATTTT.

The rearrangement links TRBV30 to TRBJ1-2, with unresolved D. The CDR3 contains 13 residues. The V gene's germline CDR1 is GTSNPN and CDR2 SVGIG (reference sequence). The V end was cut by 5 bases, the J end by 7 bases, with 17 bases between. The CDR3 DNA is TGTGCCTGGGTTCCGACCCTTACGGGTGGCTACACCTTC. It encodes CAWVPTLTGGYTF.

Remarks on this clone: Compared with germline, one end of the junction differs, possibly owing to a read error. The gene calls are TRBV7-7 and TRBJ2-7, with 8 bases identical to TRBD1. This CDR3 has 15 amino acids. The V gene's germline CDR1 is SSHAT and CDR2 FNYEAQ (reference sequence). The CDR3 bases are TGTGCTAGCAGCTTAAGGACAGGGAGCTCCTACGAGCAGTACTTC. Protein sequence: CASSLRTGSSYEQYF.

The chain carries TRBV7-2 and TRBJ2-5; a possible D gene is TRBD1 (6 bases). CDR1 and CDR2 from the germline V gene are SGHTA and FQGNSA. This CDR3 is built from 15 residues. Trimming removed 4 bases at V and 4 bases at J, with 16 bases between. The CDR3 reads CASSSDRGRIETQYF. CDR3 sequence (DNA): TGTGCCAGCAGCTCGGACAGAGGCCGGATAGAGACCCAGTACTTC.

J is TRBJ1-1 and V is TRBV11-3, with D tentatively TRBD1 (5 bases). V was clipped by 6 bases and J by 1 base, with 15 bases between them. The CDR3 runs 15 residues. The germline CDR1 and CDR2 sequences are SGHNT and YENEEA. CDR3 loop: CASRWGKRGNTEAFF. As DNA, the CDR3 is TGTGCCAGCAGATGGGGGAAGAGAGGGAACACTGAAGCTTTCTTT.

The rearrangement joins TRBV2 to TRBJ2-7, with D possibly matching TRBD1 (6 bases). CDR3 length: 14 amino acids. Germline V gene lookup returns CDR1 SNHLY and CDR2 FYNNEI. V dropped 6 bases and J dropped 1 base, with 13 bases sitting between them. The CDR3 sequence: CASSFRTESYEQYF. The CDR3, as DNA: TGTGCCAGCAGCTTCAGGACAGAATCCTACGAGCAGTACTTC.

The V and J genes are TRBV6-2 or TRBV6-3 and TRBJ1-5; 7 bases are a match to TRBD1. The V gene end was trimmed by 4 bases and the J gene end by 9 bases; junction bases not matched to a gene: 6. Germline V gene data show CDR1 as MNHEY and CDR2 as SVGEGT. The CDR3 has 13 residues. The CDR3 DNA sequence: TGTGCCAGCAGTTCCCTTCAGGGGGGGCCCCAGCATTTT. It translates to CASSSLQGGPQHF.

This chain connects TRBV7-8 to TRBJ2-7; 10 positions agree with TRBD1. The CDR3 totals 15 residues. CDR1 and CDR2 (germline): SGHVS, FQNEAQ. J gave up 2 bases and V 3 bases, and 4 bases lay outside the gene matches. This CDR3 is CASSFGTGVPYEQYF. The CDR3, as DNA: TGTGCCAGCAGCTTCGGGACAGGGGTTCCCTACGAGCAGTACTTC.

This clone was recorded once. The chain has TRBV18 and TRBJ1-2; D may be TRBD1 (5 bases). The CDR3 has 13 amino acids. Trimming took 4 bases from V and 4 from J, leaving 10 bases between them. CDR1 is KGHSH, CDR2 LQKENI, per germline. CDR3 loop: CASSLDDSYGYTF. In DNA form, the CDR3 reads TGTGCCAGCTCACTAGACGACAGCTATGGCTACACCTTC.

The chain combines TRBV14 with TRBJ1-6; D unresolved. The V end lost 8 bases, the J end lost 8 bases, and 13 bases lay between the germline ends. This CDR3 is built from 13 residues. Germline V gene sequence: CDR1 SGHDN, CDR2 FVKESK. The DNA of the CDR3 is TGTGCCAGCGGCGGGTTTAAGCATTCACCCCTCCACTTT. It codes for CASGGFKHSPLHF.

A single count supports this clone. CDR3 residues: CASSLRTAPNEKLFF. CDR3 sequence (DNA): TGCGCCAGCAGCCTACGGACAGCACCGAATGAAAAACTGTTTTTT. The chain is built from TRBV5-1 and TRBJ1-4, with D possibly being TRBD1 (6 bases). V was trimmed by 4 bases and J by 5 bases, leaving 15 bases between them. The CDR3 has 15 residues. The germline V gene has CDR1 SGHRS and CDR2 YFSETQ.

The genes are TRBV7-2 and TRBJ2-1; TRBD2 is a possible D gene (5 bases). The CDR3 is 14 amino acids. Germline CDR1 is SGHTA and CDR2 is FQGNSA. V gave up 1 base and J gave up 9 bases, with 13 bases separating them. The CDR3 DNA reads as TGTGCCAGCAGCTTAGGTGGGAGCTTGGGTGAGCAGTTCTTC. This encodes CASSLGGSLGEQFF.

The rearrangement joins TRBV15 to TRBJ1-2; D perhaps matches TRBD1 (5 bases). The V gene lost 0 bases and the J gene lost 2 bases, with 19 bases spanning the gap. The CDR3 is made up of 18 amino acids. The germline CDR1 and CDR2 sequences are LNHNV and YYDKDF (reference sequence). CDR3 DNA sequence: TGTGCCACCAGCAGAGATCCCACTGCGACAGAACCAAACTATGGCTACACCTTC. It yields the protein CATSRDPTATEPNYGYTF.